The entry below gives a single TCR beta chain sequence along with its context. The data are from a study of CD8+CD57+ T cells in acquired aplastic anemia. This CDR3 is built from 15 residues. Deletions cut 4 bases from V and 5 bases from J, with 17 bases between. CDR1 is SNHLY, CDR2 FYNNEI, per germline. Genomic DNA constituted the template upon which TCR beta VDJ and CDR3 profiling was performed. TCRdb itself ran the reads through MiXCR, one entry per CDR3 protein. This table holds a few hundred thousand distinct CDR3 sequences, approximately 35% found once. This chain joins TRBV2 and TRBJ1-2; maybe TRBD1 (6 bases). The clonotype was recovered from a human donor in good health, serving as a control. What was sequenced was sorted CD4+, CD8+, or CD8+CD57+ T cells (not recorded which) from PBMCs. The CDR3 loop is CASSGLGDKEYGYTF. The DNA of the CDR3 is TGTGCCAGCAGTGGATTAGGGGACAAGGAATATGGCTACACCTTC.